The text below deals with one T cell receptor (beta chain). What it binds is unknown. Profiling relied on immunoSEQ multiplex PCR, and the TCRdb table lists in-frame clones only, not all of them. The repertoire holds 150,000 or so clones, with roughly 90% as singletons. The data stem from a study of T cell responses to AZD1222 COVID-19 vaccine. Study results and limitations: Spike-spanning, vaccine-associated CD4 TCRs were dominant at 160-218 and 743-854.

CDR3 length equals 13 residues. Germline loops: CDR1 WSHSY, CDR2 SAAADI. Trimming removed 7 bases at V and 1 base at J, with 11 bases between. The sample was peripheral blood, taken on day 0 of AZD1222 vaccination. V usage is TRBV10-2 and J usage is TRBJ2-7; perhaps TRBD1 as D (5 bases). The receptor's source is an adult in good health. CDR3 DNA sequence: TGCGCCAGCACTGGCAGGGCTTCCTACGAGCAGTACTTC. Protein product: CASTGRASYEQYF.